The entry below describes one T cell receptor beta chain. The target antigen is unknown. Of the isolated RNA, all was reverse transcribed, and so the sequenced material was expressed TCRB transcripts. The table came from immunoSEQ multiplex PCR; TCRdb's copy has only in-frame clones and leaves some out. The sample holds about 240,000 clones, about 15% seen once. This record belongs to a study of beta chain features in type 1 diabetes. At the level of the study: No patient-donor differences in age, gender, total cells or subset yield. Study-level results: Type 1 diabetes patients showed a moderate but significant shortening of TCRB CDR3s in all four CD4+ subsets. For patients and controls alike, PCR might favor shorter templates to the same degree.

Looked up from germline, CDR1 is MGHDK and CDR2 is SYGVNS. V was shortened by 6 bases and J by 3 bases, with 12 bases between the two germline ends. The CDR3 is 14 residues long. The sequenced material came from naive CD4+ T cells from blood. The chain is built from TRBV25-1 and TRBJ1-3; possible D gene TRBD1, 6 bases. The TCR comes from a man younger than 40 with type 1 diabetes. The CDR3 here is CASRSQGLGNTIYF. Here the CDR3 DNA reads TGTGCCAGCAGATCGCAGGGGCTTGGAAACACCATATATTTT.